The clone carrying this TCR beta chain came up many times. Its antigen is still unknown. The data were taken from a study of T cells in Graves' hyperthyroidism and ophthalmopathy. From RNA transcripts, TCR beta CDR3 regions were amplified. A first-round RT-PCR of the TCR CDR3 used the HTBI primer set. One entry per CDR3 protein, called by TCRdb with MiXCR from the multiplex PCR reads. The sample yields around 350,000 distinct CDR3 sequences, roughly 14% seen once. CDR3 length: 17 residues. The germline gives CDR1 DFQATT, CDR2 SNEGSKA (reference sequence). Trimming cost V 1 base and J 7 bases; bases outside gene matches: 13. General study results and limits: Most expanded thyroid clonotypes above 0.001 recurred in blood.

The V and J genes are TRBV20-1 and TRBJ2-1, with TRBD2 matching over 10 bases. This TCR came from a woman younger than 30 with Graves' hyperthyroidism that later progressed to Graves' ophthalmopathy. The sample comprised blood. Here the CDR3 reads CSARARTSGFGGNEQFF. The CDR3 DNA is TGCAGTGCTAGAGCCCGGACTAGCGGTTTTGGGGGGAATGAGCAGTTCTTC.